This is a list of T cell receptor beta chains from one sample in a study of identical twins. Each CDR3 protein gets one entry after TCRdb re-called the 5' RACE reads with MiXCR. The table lists some 590,000 distinct CDR3 sequences, approximately 9.6% of them singletons. These data also featured in a second study, about yellow fever vaccine responses in identical twins.

The sample taken for sequencing was PBMCs. Receptors were obtained from a young woman in good health. CDR3s include the opening cysteine and the closing phenylalanine or tryptophan. The D gene is left open where the match is weak. The size entry is marked missing in some rows and otherwise reads once, few, many or a size class.

J gene: TRBJ2-1; V gene: TRBV28; clone size: many; D gene: -; CDR3 protein: CASGPLGLGSGSYNEQFF
J gene: TRBJ2-1; V gene: TRBV24-1; clone size: -; D gene: TRBD1; CDR3 protein: CATSDSFRDSNNEQFF
J gene: TRBJ2-7; V gene: TRBV24-1; clone size: few; D gene: -; CDR3 protein: CATSGSRPGMEQYF
J gene: TRBJ2-2; V gene: TRBV7-3; clone size: many; D gene: -; CDR3 protein: CASKGRTGELFF
J gene: TRBJ2-1; V gene: TRBV5-1; clone size: -; D gene: TRBD2; CDR3 protein: CASSSSGGGRNNEQFF
J gene: TRBJ2-1; V gene: TRBV29-1; clone size: few; D gene: -; CDR3 protein: CSVEGTSGRGSSYNEQFF
J gene: TRBJ2-3; V gene: TRBV12-3/TRBV12-4; clone size: few; D gene: TRBD2; CDR3 protein: CASRRTSGGTDTQYF
J gene: TRBJ1-5; V gene: TRBV6-6; clone size: many; D gene: TRBD1; CDR3 protein: CAAGGQANQPQHF
J gene: TRBJ2-5; V gene: TRBV24-1; clone size: many; D gene: TRBD2; CDR3 protein: CATSEGLAAQETQYF
J gene: TRBJ1-4; V gene: TRBV9; clone size: many; D gene: TRBD1; CDR3 protein: CASSGGTGGREKLFF
J gene: TRBJ2-4; V gene: TRBV7-3; clone size: -; D gene: TRBD2; CDR3 protein: CASSRNSGGAGNIQYF
J gene: TRBJ2-5; V gene: TRBV6-6; clone size: many; D gene: -; CDR3 protein: CASSYSTETQYF
J gene: TRBJ2-5; V gene: TRBV2; clone size: -; D gene: -; CDR3 protein: CASLPWDLETQYF
J gene: TRBJ1-4; V gene: TRBV5-1; clone size: many; D gene: TRBD1; CDR3 protein: CASKMTGGGEKLFF
J gene: TRBJ2-7; V gene: TRBV7-2; clone size: few; D gene: TRBD2; CDR3 protein: CASSLSSGRFGYEQYF
J gene: TRBJ1-1; V gene: TRBV4-3; clone size: few; D gene: -; CDR3 protein: CASSQGASRAATEAFF
J gene: TRBJ2-7; V gene: TRBV5-5; clone size: -; D gene: -; CDR3 protein: CASSLEGQGTHEQYF
J gene: TRBJ2-2; V gene: TRBV9; clone size: many; D gene: TRBD2; CDR3 protein: CASSPGILAVKTGTGELFF
J gene: TRBJ2-3; V gene: TRBV7-8; clone size: -; D gene: TRBD2; CDR3 protein: CASSFSEGSTSGYTDTQYF
J gene: TRBJ1-2; V gene: TRBV10-3; clone size: many; D gene: TRBD1; CDR3 protein: CAISESGDRGFSF
J gene: TRBJ1-3; V gene: TRBV20-1; clone size: -; D gene: -; CDR3 protein: CSPSPTAFSGNTIYF
J gene: TRBJ2-5; V gene: TRBV20-1; clone size: -; D gene: TRBD2; CDR3 protein: CSAAVAGGPLETQYF
J gene: TRBJ2-5; V gene: TRBV10-3; clone size: few; D gene: -; CDR3 protein: CAISEGATQYF
J gene: TRBJ2-1; V gene: TRBV28; clone size: few; D gene: -; CDR3 protein: CASAENHNEQFF
J gene: TRBJ2-3; V gene: TRBV7-9; clone size: few; D gene: TRBD2; CDR3 protein: CASSLASGRAEDTQYF
J gene: TRBJ1-2; V gene: TRBV18; clone size: few; D gene: TRBD1; CDR3 protein: CASSPSGTGNGYTF
J gene: TRBJ2-7; V gene: TRBV10-3; clone size: few; D gene: TRBD1; CDR3 protein: CAISGKGQGKAEQYF
J gene: TRBJ2-7; V gene: TRBV5-1; clone size: few; D gene: -; CDR3 protein: CASSYIQVEDGEQYF
J gene: TRBJ2-2; V gene: TRBV6-2/TRBV6-3; clone size: -; D gene: -; CDR3 protein: CASTPRFTGELFF
J gene: TRBJ2-7; V gene: TRBV20-1; clone size: many; D gene: -; CDR3 protein: CSARAAGLRWEQYF